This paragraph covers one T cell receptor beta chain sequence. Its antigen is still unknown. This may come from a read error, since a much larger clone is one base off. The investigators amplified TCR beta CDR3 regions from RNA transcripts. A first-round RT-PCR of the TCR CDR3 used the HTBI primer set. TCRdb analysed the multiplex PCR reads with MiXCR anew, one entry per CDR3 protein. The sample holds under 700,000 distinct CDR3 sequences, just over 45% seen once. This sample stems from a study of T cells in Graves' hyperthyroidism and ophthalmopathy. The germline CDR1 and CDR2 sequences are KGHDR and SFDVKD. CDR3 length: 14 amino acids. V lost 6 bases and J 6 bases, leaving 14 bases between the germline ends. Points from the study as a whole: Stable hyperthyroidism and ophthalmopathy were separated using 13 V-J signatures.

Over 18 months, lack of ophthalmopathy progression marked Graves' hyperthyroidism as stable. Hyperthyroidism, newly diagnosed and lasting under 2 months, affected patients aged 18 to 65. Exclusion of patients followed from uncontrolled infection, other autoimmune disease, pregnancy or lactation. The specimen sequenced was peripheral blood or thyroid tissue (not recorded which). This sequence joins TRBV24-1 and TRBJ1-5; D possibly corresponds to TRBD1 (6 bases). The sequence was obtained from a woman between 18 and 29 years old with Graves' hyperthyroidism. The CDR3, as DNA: TGTGCCACCAGTTTCGGCAGGGGAACTCAGCCCCAGCATTTT. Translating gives CATSFGRGTQPQHF.